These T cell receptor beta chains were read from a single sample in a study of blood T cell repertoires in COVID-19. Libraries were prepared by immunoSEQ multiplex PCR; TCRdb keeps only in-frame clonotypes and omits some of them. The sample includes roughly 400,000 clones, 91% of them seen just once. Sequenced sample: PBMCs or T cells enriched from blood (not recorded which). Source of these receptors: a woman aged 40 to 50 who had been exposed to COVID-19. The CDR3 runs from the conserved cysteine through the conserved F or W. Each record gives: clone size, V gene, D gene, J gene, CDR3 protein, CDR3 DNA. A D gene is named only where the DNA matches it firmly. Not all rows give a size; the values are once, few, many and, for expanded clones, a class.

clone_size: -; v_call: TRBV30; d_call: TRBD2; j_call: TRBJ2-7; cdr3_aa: CAWSSSGSTAEQYF; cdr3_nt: TGTGCCTGGAGTTCTAGCGGGAGCACGGCCGAGCAGTACTTC
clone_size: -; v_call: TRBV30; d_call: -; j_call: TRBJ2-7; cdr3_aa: CAWSDRSYEQYF; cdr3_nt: TGTGCCTGGAGTGACAGGTCCTACGAGCAGTACTTC
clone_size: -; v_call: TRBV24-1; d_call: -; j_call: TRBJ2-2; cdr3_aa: CATSERRNTGELFF; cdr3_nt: TGTGCCACCAGTGAACGCAGGAACACCGGGGAGCTGTTTTTT
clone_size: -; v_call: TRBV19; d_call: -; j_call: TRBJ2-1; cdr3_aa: CASSITGRGEQFF; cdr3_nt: TGTGCCAGTAGTATCACAGGGAGGGGTGAGCAGTTCTTC
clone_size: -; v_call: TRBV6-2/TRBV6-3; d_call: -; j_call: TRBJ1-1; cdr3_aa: CASSYPLGGWTEAFF; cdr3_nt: TGTGCCAGCAGTTACCCCCTGGGGGGATGGACTGAAGCTTTCTTT
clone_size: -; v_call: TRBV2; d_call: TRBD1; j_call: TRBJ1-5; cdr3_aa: CASSRDSYNQPQHF; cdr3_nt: TGTGCCAGCAGTAGGGACAGCTACAATCAGCCCCAGCATTTT
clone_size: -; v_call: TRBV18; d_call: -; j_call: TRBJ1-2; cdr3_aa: CASSPFQDYGYTF; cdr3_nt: TGTGCCAGCTCACCATTCCAGGACTATGGCTACACCTTC
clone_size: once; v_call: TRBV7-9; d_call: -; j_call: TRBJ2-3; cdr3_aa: CASSLRPGLMDTQYF; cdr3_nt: TGTGCCAGCAGCTTAAGGCCGGGTTTAATGGATACGCAGTATTTT
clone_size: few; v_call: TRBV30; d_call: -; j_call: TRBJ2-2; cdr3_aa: CAWKARVSGELFF; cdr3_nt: TGTGCCTGGAAGGCGAGGGTCAGCGGGGAGCTGTTTTTT
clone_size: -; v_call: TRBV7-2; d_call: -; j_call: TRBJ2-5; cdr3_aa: CASSLPGGPGETQYF; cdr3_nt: TGTGCCAGCAGCTTGCCTGGGGGCCCCGGGGAGACCCAGTACTTC
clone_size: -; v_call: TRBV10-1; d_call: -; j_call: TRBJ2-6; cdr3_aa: CASSGRSQAESSGANVLTF; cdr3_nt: TGCGCCAGCAGTGGGCGTTCGCAAGCGGAGAGCTCTGGGGCCAACGTCCTGACTTTC
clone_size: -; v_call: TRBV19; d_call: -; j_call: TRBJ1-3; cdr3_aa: CASSLKRGNTIYF; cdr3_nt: TGTGCCAGTAGTCTCAAGCGTGGAAACACCATATATTTT
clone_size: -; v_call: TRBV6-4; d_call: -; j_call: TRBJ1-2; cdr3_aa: CASSADSDASGYTF; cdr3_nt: TGTGCCAGCAGTGCCGACAGTGATGCCTCCGGCTACACCTTC
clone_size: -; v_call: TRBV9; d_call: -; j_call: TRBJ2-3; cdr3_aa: CASSVEAGTLTDTQYF; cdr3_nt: TGTGCCAGCAGCGTAGAGGCGGGAACTCTCACAGATACGCAGTATTTT
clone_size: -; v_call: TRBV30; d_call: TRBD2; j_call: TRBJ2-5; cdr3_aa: CAWSPLAGVATQYF; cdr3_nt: TGTGCCTGGAGTCCACTAGCGGGGGTTGCAACCCAGTACTTC
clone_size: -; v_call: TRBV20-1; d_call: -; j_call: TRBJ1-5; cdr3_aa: CSASRGSNQPQHF; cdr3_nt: TGCAGTGCTAGTCGTGGCAGCAATCAGCCCCAGCATTTT
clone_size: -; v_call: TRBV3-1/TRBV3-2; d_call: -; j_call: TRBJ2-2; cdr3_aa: CASSLGRRPGELFF; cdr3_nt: TGTGCCAGCAGCCTGGGGCGACGGCCCGGGGAGCTGTTTTTT
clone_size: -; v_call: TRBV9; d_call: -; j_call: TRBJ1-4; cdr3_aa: CASSVGLNEKLFF; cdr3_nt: TGTGCCAGCAGCGTAGGACTTAATGAAAAACTGTTTTTT
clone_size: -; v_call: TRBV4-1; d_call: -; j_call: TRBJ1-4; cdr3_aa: CASSQGGGTNEKLFF; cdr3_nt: TGCGCCAGCAGCCAAGGTGGGGGGACTAATGAAAAACTGTTTTTT
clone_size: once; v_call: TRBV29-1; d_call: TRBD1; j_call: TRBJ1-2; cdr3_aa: CSVQGAGGYTF; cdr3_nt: TGCAGCGTGCAGGGGGCAGGTGGCTACACCTTC
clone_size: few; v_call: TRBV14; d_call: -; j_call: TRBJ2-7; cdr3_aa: CASSPKENIFDRRYEQYF; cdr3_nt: TGTGCCAGCAGCCCAAAAGAGAATATTTTCGACAGACGCTACGAGCAGTACTTC
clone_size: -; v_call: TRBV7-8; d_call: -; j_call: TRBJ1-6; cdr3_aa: CASSLVFAENSPLHF; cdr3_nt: TGTGCCAGCAGCTTAGTGTTCGCGGAAAATTCACCCCTCCACTTT
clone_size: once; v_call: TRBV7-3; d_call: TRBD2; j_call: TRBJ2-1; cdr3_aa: CASSYSGSSYNEQFF; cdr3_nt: TGTGCCAGCAGCTATAGCGGGAGCTCCTACAATGAGCAGTTCTTC
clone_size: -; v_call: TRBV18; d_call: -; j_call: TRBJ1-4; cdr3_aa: CASSPKQGSNEKLFF; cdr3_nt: TGTGCCAGCTCACCAAAACAGGGATCTAATGAAAAACTGTTTTTT
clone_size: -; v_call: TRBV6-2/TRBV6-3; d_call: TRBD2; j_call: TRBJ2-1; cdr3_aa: CASSPSGRAYNEQFF; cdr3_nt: TGTGCCAGCAGTCCGAGCGGGAGGGCCTACAATGAGCAGTTCTTC
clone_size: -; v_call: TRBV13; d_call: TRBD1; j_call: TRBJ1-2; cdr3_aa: CASTQRWGQGIANYGYTF; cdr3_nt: TGTGCCAGCACCCAAAGGTGGGGACAGGGAATAGCTAACTATGGCTACACCTTC
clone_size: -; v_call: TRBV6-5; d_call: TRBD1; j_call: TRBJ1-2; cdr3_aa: CASSQGGYYGYTF; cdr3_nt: TGTGCCAGCAGTCAGGGGGGCTACTATGGCTACACCTTC
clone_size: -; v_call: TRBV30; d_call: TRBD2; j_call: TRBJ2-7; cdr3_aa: CAWNAGVHEQYF; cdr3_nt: TGTGCCTGGAATGCGGGAGTTCACGAGCAGTACTTC
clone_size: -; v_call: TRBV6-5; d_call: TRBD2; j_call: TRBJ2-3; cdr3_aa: CASNPGGSTDTQYF; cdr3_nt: TGTGCCAGCAACCCGGGGGGAAGCACAGATACGCAGTATTTT
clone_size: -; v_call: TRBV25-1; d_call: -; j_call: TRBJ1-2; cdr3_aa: CASSDTTKLRGYTF; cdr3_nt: TGTGCCAGCAGTGACACAACCAAACTGAGGGGCTACACCTTC
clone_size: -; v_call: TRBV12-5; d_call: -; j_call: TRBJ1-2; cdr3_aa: CASGLVQNYGYTF; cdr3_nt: TGTGCTAGTGGTTTGGTGCAGAACTATGGCTACACCTTC
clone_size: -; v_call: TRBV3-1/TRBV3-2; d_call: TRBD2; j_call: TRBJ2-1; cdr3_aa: CASSPIAGLSYNEQFF; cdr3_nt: TGTGCCAGCAGCCCTATAGCGGGGTTGTCCTACAATGAGCAGTTCTTC